This T cell receptor (beta chain) was found in a study of early T cells in non-severe SARS-CoV-2 infection. Study context: RNA in bulk from unsorted whole blood was sequenced, and chains were unpaired.

Unique molecular identifiers were added to individual cDNA molecules. In TCRdb, the 5' RACE reads were re-called with MiXCR into one record per CDR3 protein. Of tens of thousands of distinct CDR3 sequences in the sample, around 12% are singletons; the top ten hold 3.5% to 5.5%. Points on this clonotype: The antigen is undetermined.

This CDR3 has 12 amino acids. The germline V and J ends were trimmed by 8 bases and 7 bases, with 15 bases remaining between them. Germline CDR1 SNHLY, CDR2 FYNNEI. Study observations and caveats: Matching against VDJdb likely underestimated virus-specific expansions, favoring anti-spike CD8.

Sequencing was carried out using whole blood. This receptor was taken from an adult who was a healthcare worker with PCR-confirmed SARS-CoV-2 infection or an uninfected control (not recorded which). The gene calls are TRBV2 and TRBJ2-7; tentative D call: TRBD2 (5 bases). The CDR3: CASRISPGEQYF. DNA for the CDR3: TGTGCCAGCCGTATCTCGCCGGGGGAGCAGTACTTC. Complete variable domain (other parts from reference TRBV2 and TRBJ2-7): EPEVTQTPSHQVTQMGQEVILRCVPISNHLYFYWYRQILGQKVEFLVSFYNNEISEKSEIFDDQFSVERPDGSNFTLKIRSTKLEDSAMYFCASRISPGEQYFGPGTRLTVT.